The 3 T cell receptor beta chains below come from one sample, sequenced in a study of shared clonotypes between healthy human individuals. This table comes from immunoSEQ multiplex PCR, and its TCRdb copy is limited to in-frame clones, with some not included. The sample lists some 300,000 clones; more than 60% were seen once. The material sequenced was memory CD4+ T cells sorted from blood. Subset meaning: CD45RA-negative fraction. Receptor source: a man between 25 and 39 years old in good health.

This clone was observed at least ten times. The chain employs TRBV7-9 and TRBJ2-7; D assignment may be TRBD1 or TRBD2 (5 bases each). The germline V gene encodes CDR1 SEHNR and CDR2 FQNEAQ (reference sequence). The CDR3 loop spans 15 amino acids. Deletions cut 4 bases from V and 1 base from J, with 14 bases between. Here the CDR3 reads CASSSRGARSYEQYF. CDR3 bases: TGTGCCAGCAGCTCACGAGGGGCGAGGTCCTACGAGCAGTACTTC.

CDR3 amino acids: CASSRTEGRGNEQFF. DNA for the CDR3: TGCGCCAGCAGCCGGACGGAGGGCCGGGGCAATGAGCAGTTCTTC. The chain is built from TRBV4-1 and TRBJ2-1; a possible D gene is TRBD2 (6 bases). Germline V CDR1 and CDR2: MGHRA, YSYEKL. Trimming removed 4 bases at V and 6 bases at J, with 16 bases between. The CDR3 contains 15 residues.

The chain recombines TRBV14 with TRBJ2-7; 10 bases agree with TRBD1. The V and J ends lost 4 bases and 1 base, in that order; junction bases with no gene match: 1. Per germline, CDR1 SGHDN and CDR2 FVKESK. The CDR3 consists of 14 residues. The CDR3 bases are TGTGCCAGCAGCCGGACAGGGGGGTCCTACGAGCAGTACTTC. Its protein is CASSRTGGSYEQYF.